The 26 T cell receptor beta chains in this list originate from one sample, sequenced in a study of beta chain features in type 1 diabetes. Every isolated RNA sample was fully reverse transcribed, so sequencing captured expressed TCRB transcripts. The table came from immunoSEQ multiplex PCR; TCRdb's copy has only in-frame clones and leaves some out. The sample gives about 450,000 clones, over 10% of which show up once; about 0.042% is in the top ten. The sequenced sample consisted of naive CD4+ T cells from blood. These receptors were collected from a woman aged 18-30 years in good health.

A remark on this clone: Other DNA sequences in this sample translate to the same CDR3. The rearrangement joins TRBV9 to TRBJ2-5; a weak D match, TRBD2 (5 bases). The CDR3 runs 14 residues. Germline V gene sequence: CDR1 SGDLS, CDR2 YYNGEE. Trimming removed 4 bases at V and 5 bases at J, with 15 bases between. The CDR3 DNA follows: TGTGCCAGCAGCCCTGGTGGAGGCCGGGAGACCCAGTACTTC. Protein product: CASSPGGGRETQYF.

This clone was counted a few times. The chain is built from TRBV5-5 and TRBJ2-1; 8 nucleotides line up with TRBD1. V trimming: 3 bases; J trimming: 3 bases; junction bases outside the gene matches: 5. CDR1 is SGHKS, CDR2 YYEKEE, per germline (reference sequence). The length of the CDR3 is 15 residues. The CDR3 DNA sequence: TGTGCCAGCAGCTCAGACAGGGGAATCTACAATGAGCAGTTCTTC. Translating gives CASSSDRGIYNEQFF.

V usage is TRBV30 and J usage is TRBJ1-5; D is possibly TRBD1 (5 bases). Germline CDR1 and CDR2: GTSNPN and SVGIG (reference sequence). V was trimmed by 4 bases and J by 2 bases, leaving 15 bases between them. This CDR3 spans 15 amino acids. CDR3 nucleotide sequence: TGTGCCTGGAAAACTTCAGGGAAAGGCAATCAGCCCCAGCATTTT. Residues: CAWKTSGKGNQPQHF.

The sample holds a few counts of this clone. The V and J genes are TRBV5-4 and TRBJ2-1; D gene unclear. CDR1 and CDR2 from the germline V gene are SGHNT and YYREEE (reference sequence). This CDR3 comprises 14 residues. V lost 3 bases, J lost 9 bases, and 16 bases lay in between. The CDR3 DNA is TGTGCCAGCAGCTCAGAAGACCTTAGATTTGAGCAGTTCTTC. It yields the protein CASSSEDLRFEQFF. Using reference TRBV5-4 and TRBJ2-1 for the parts outside the CDR3, the full variable domain is ETGVTQSPTHLIKTRGQQVTLRCSSQSGHNTVSWYQQALGQGPQFIFQYYREEENGRGNFPPRFSGLQFPNYSSELNVNALELDDSALYLCASSSEDLRFEQFFGPGTRLTVL.

The CDR3 bases are TGTGCCAGCAGCTTAGGTAGGACCGTCGCTCTGAACACTGAAGCTTTCTTT. Translation gives CASSLGRTVALNTEAFF. The rearrangement joins TRBV7-9 to TRBJ1-1; no reliable D call. The CDR3 consists of 17 residues. CDR1 is SEHNR, CDR2 FQNEAQ, per germline (reference sequence). V lost 1 base, J lost 0 bases, and 15 bases lay in between.

This clone was counted between two and nine times. The chain has TRBV4-3 and TRBJ2-5; either TRBD1 or TRBD2 may fit D (6 bases each). Trimming took off 3 bases at V and 5 bases at J, with 10 bases between the two ends. CDR3 length: 13 amino acids. CDR1 and CDR2 (germline): LGHNA, YSLEER. The CDR3 loop is CASSQPGAETQYF. CDR3 DNA: TGCGCCAGCAGCCAGCCGGGGGCGGAGACCCAGTACTTC.

This clone was seen a handful of times. The rearrangement links TRBV7-9 to TRBJ2-2, with TRBD2 matching 7 bases. The CDR3 extends over 14 amino acids. V gave up 3 bases and J gave up 6 bases; unmatched junction bases: 4. Germline-derived CDR1 and CDR2 are SEHNR and FQNEAQ (reference sequence). This chain's CDR3 is CASSFSSGAGELFF. The CDR3 region has the DNA TGTGCCAGCAGCTTTTCTAGCGGCGCCGGGGAGCTGTTTTTT.

The genes are TRBV5-1 and TRBJ2-7; maybe TRBD1 (5 bases). Germline V gene sequence: CDR1 SGHRS, CDR2 YFSETQ. CDR3 length equals 14 residues. Trimming removed 2 bases at V and 6 bases at J, with 15 bases between. CDR3 residues: CASSFDSTPSEQYV. CDR3 DNA: TGCGCCAGCAGCTTTGACAGCACTCCTTCCGAGCAGTACGTC.

This clone was seen more than once but under ten times. This chain uses TRBV4-3 with TRBJ2-2, with a possible D match to TRBD2 (6 bases). Trimming took 4 bases from V and 5 from J, leaving 14 bases between them. The CDR3 is 15 residues long. The germline gives CDR1 LGHNA, CDR2 YSLEER. CDR3 nucleotides: TGCGCCAGCAGCCGGCGGACTATCCAAACCGGGGAGCTGTTTTTT. Translation: CASSRRTIQTGELFF.

The chain employs TRBV6-6 and TRBJ1-1; 10 bases agree with TRBD1. With 5 bases clipped from V and 4 bases from J, the junction kept 7 bases outside the gene matches. The CDR3 sequence is 15 residues long. Germline V gene sequence: CDR1 MNHNY, CDR2 SVGAGI (reference sequence). The CDR3 nucleotides read TGTGCCAGCAGTACCCGACAGGGGGCTATCACTGAAGCTTTCTTT. Residues: CASSTRQGAITEAFF.

This clone was recorded a few times. The CDR3 sequence is CASSFGTAANYGYTF. The CDR3 DNA follows: TGTGCCAGCAGCTTTGGGACAGCCGCAAACTATGGCTACACCTTC. The rearrangement joins TRBV7-9 to TRBJ1-2, with 7 bases lining up with TRBD1. The CDR3 has 15 amino acids. Germline assignment: CDR1 SEHNR and CDR2 FQNEAQ (reference sequence). With 3 bases clipped from V and 2 bases from J, the junction kept 6 bases outside the gene matches.

The rearrangement joins TRBV14 to TRBJ2-5; the match to TRBD2 covers 8 bases. V shed 4 bases and J 5 bases; nucleotides not matched to a gene: 9. Germline V gene lookup returns CDR1 SGHDN and CDR2 FVKESK. The CDR3 spans 15 residues. The CDR3 region is CASSPGGAWAETQYF. CDR3 DNA: TGTGCCAGCAGCCCCGGGGGGGCCTGGGCGGAGACCCAGTACTTC.

This clone was recorded a few times. CDR3 coding DNA: TGCGCCAGCAACCCGGACGGGCTGTTCCTAGAGCAGTTCTTC. It yields the protein CASNPDGLFLEQFF. V and J are TRBV5-1 and TRBJ2-1; no definite D call. The CDR3 runs to 14 residues. Germline V lookup: CDR1 SGHRS, CDR2 YFSETQ. V lost 6 bases and J 10 bases, leaving 20 bases between the germline ends.

The chain is built from TRBV4-2 and TRBJ2-3; D is unresolved. V lost 1 base and J lost 2, with 4 bases in between. CDR1 and CDR2 from the germline V gene are LGHNA and YNFKEQ. This CDR3 comprises 13 residues. This CDR3 reads CASSQGNTDTQYF. The CDR3 DNA sequence: TGTGCCAGCAGCCAAGGAAACACAGATACGCAGTATTTT.

In its sample, this clone was seen a few times. The chain couples TRBV29-1 to TRBJ1-1; 8 bases agree with TRBD1. Germline trimming cut 7 bases from V and 5 bases from J; bases unmatched to any gene: 18. Germline V CDR1 and CDR2: SQVTM, ANQGSEA. The CDR3 runs to 16 residues. The CDR3 nucleotides are TGCAGCGCTGAGGGATCCAGGGGGCTTTCCTTTACTGAAGCTTTCTTT. Its translation is CSAEGSRGLSFTEAFF.

The V gene is TRBV5-5, the J gene TRBJ2-7; no clear D gene. Trimming shortened V by 0 bases and J by 1 base, and 5 bases separated the two germline ends. The CDR3 runs to 13 residues. Per the germline V gene, CDR1 is SGHKS and CDR2 is YYEKEE (reference sequence). Here the CDR3 DNA reads TGTGCCAGCAGCTTGGCCTCGTCCTACGAGCAGTACGTC. Its translation is CASSLASSYEQYV.

This clone was found a few times. The chain combines TRBV29-1 with TRBJ2-7; TRBD2 aligns across 10 bases. The trim removed 8 bases at V and 2 bases at J, leaving 9 bases unmatched. Germline loops: CDR1 SQVTM, CDR2 ANQGSEA. The CDR3 extends over 14 amino acids. The chain's CDR3 is CSTTSGREPYEQYF. The CDR3, as DNA: TGCAGCACTACCAGCGGGAGGGAACCCTACGAGCAGTACTTC.

This chain links TRBV9 with TRBJ2-1; possibly TRBD2 for D (5 bases). Trimming pared 7 bases from V and 6 bases from J, leaving 14 bases between. CDR1 is SGDLS and CDR2 is YYNGEE in the germline V gene. CDR3 size: 13 residues. CDR3 protein: CASGPLARNEQFF. The CDR3 DNA is TGTGCCAGCGGGCCTCTAGCTCGCAATGAGCAGTTCTTC.

The chain carries TRBV4-1 and TRBJ2-1; possible D gene TRBD2, 5 bases. Germline V gene lookup returns CDR1 MGHRA and CDR2 YSYEKL. The length of the CDR3 is 15 residues. The V gene lost 6 bases and the J gene lost 2 bases, with 14 bases spanning the gap. The CDR3 loop reads CASSRVGGTYNEQFF. DNA of the CDR3: TGCGCCAGCAGTCGGGTCGGAGGTACCTACAATGAGCAGTTCTTC.

This chain connects TRBV5-1 to TRBJ1-1; TRBD1 agrees at 7 bases. The length of the CDR3 is 14 residues. Unmatched junction bases numbered 5, after V lost 0 bases and J lost 6 bases. The germline V gene has CDR1 SGHRS and CDR2 YFSETQ. In DNA, the CDR3 is TGCGCCAGCAGCTTGGTAGGGGGCGAAGCTGAAGCTTTCTTT. It specifies CASSLVGGEAEAFF.

This clone has a handful of counts. The gene calls are TRBV28 and TRBJ2-7, with TRBD1 identical over 7 bases. Looked up from germline, CDR1 is MDHEN and CDR2 is SYDVKM. The CDR3 consists of 13 residues. Trimming cost V 8 bases and J 3 bases; bases outside gene matches: 7. CDR3 sequence: CASRAGTVYEQYV. CDR3 in DNA: TGTGCCAGCCGAGCCGGGACAGTCTACGAGCAGTACGTC.

This clone has a handful of counts. This CDR3 reads CASSSGSNLNTGELFF. The CDR3 DNA is TGTGCCAGCAGTTCCGGCTCTAACCTGAACACCGGGGAGCTGTTTTTT. The chain employs TRBV28 and TRBJ2-2; D not resolved. Trimming left V 4 bases short and J 1 base short, with 13 bases between. The germline gives CDR1 MDHEN, CDR2 SYDVKM. This CDR3 has 16 amino acids.

In this sample, this clone turned up a few times. The chain links TRBV5-4 to TRBJ1-5; D is unclear. Germline CDR1 is SGHNT and CDR2 is YYREEE (reference sequence). The CDR3 loop spans 11 amino acids. V was trimmed by 6 bases and J by 9 bases, leaving 10 bases between them. CDR3 region: CASTRDGPQHF. CDR3 sequence (DNA): TGTGCCAGCACCCGGGATGGGCCCCAGCATTTT. Full variable domain (rest looked up from reference TRBV5-4 and TRBJ1-5): ETGVTQSPTHLIKTRGQQVTLRCSSQSGHNTVSWYQQALGQGPQFIFQYYREEENGRGNFPPRFSGLQFPNYSSELNVNALELDDSALYLCASTRDGPQHFGDGTRLSIL.

This clone was observed a handful of times. The J gene is TRBJ2-1, the V gene TRBV6-6; D gene ambiguous. The V end was cut by 5 bases, the J end by 8 bases, with 10 bases between. Germline values: CDR1 MNHNY, CDR2 SVGAGI (reference sequence). This CDR3 is built from 12 residues. The chain's CDR3 is CASSALGDEQFF. In DNA, the CDR3 is TGTGCCAGCAGTGCTCTGGGCGATGAGCAGTTCTTC.

The V and J genes are TRBV13 and TRBJ2-5; 7 nucleotides align to TRBD1. In germline, CDR1 is PRHDT, CDR2 FYEKMQ (reference sequence). V was pared by 4 bases and J by 1 base, with 9 bases of the junction left unmatched. The CDR3 is 16 amino acids. CDR3 bases: TGTGCCAGCAGCTCCCCGGGACAGACAATCCAAGAGACCCAGTACTTC. Protein: CASSSPGQTIQETQYF.

The V gene is TRBV7-2, the J gene TRBJ2-7, with a possible D match to TRBD2 (6 bases). This CDR3 is 15 amino acids long. V was clipped by 3 bases and J by 2 bases, with 14 bases between them. The germline CDR1 and CDR2 sequences are SGHTA and FQGNSA. The CDR3: CASSFGGTRAYEQYF. The CDR3 DNA sequence: TGTGCCAGCAGCTTTGGCGGGACTCGCGCCTACGAGCAGTACTTC.